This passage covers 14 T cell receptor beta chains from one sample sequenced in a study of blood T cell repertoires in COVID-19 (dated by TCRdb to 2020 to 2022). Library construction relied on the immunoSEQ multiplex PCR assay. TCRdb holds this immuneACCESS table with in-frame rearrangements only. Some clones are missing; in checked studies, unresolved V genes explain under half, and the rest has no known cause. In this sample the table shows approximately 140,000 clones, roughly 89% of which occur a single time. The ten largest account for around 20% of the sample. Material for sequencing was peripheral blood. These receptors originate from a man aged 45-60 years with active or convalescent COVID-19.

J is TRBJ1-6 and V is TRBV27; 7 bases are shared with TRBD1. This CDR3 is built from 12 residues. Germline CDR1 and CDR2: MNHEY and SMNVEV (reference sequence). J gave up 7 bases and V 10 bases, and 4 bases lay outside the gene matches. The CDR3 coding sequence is TGTGCCACCAGACAGGGCAATTCACCCCTCCACTTT. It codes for CATRQGNSPLHF.

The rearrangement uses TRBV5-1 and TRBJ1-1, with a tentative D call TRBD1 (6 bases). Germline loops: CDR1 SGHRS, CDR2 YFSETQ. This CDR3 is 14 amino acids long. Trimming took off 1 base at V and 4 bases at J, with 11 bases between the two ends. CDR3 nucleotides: TGCGCCAGCAGCTTGTCAGGGGCTGGCACTGAAGCTTTCTTT. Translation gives CASSLSGAGTEAFF.

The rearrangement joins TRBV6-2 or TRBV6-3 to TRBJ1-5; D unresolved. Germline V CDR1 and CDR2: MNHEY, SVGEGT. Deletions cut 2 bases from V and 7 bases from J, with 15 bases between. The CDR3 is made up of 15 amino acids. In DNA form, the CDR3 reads TGTGCCAGCAGTTACGGACTCCGGGGAGGGCAGCCCCAGCATTTT. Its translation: CASSYGLRGGQPQHF.

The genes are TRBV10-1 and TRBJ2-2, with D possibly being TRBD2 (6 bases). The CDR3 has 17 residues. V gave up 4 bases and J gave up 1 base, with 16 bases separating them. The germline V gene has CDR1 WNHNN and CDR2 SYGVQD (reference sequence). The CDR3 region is CASSASGGYGNTGELFF. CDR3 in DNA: TGCGCCAGCAGTGCGTCTGGGGGGTACGGGAACACCGGGGAGCTGTTTTTT.

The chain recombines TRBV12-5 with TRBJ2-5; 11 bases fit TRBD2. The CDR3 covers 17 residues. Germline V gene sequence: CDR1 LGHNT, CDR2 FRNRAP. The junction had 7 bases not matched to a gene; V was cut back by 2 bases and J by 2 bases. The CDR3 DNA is TGTGCTAGTGGTTTGTTCCTAGCGGGGGGCTATCAAGAGACCCAGTACTTC. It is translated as CASGLFLAGGYQETQYF. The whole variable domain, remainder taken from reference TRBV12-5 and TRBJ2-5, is DARVTQTPRHKVTEMGQEVTMRCQPILGHNTVFWYRQTMMQGLELLAYFRNRAPLDDSGMPKDRFSAEMPDATLATLKIQPSEPRDSAVYFCASGLFLAGGYQETQYFGPGTRLLVL.

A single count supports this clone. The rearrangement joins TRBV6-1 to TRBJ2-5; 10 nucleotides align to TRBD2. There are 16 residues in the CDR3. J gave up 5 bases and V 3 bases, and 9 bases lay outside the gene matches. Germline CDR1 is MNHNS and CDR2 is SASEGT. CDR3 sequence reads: CASSDITSGTLETQYF. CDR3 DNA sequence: TGTGCCAGCAGTGATATCACTAGCGGGACGTTGGAGACCCAGTACTTC.

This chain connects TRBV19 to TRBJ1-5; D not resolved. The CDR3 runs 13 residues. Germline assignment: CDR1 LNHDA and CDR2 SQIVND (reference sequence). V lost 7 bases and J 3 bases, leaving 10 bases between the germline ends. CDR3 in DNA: TGTGCCAGTACTAGGAGCGACAATCAGCCCCAGCATTTT. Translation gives CASTRSDNQPQHF.

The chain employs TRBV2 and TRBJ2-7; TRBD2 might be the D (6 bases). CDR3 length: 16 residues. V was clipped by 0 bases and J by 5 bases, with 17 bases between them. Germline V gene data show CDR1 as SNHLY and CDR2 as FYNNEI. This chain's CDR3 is CASSEAILAFRHEQYF. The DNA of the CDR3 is TGTGCCAGCAGTGAAGCCATACTAGCTTTCCGCCACGAGCAGTACTTC.

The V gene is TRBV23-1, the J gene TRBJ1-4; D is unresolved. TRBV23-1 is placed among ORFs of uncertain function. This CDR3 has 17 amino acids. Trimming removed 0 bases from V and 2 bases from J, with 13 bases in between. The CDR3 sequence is CASSQSPRASTNEKLFF. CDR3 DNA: TGCGCCAGCAGTCAATCGCCGAGGGCCTCGACTAATGAAAAACTGTTTTTT.

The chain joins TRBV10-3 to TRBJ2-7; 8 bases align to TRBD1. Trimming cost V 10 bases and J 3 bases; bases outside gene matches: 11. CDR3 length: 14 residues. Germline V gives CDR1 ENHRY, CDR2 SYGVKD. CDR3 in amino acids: CATTPGDRNYEQYF. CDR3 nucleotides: TGTGCCACCACCCCCGGGGACAGGAACTACGAGCAGTACTTC.

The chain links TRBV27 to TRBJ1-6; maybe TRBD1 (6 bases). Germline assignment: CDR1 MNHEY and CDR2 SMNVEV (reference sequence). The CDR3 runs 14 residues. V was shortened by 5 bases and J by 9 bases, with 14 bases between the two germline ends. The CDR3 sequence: CASSNRVQGSPLHF. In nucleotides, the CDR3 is TGTGCCAGCAGTAACAGGGTTCAGGGTTCACCCCTCCACTTT.

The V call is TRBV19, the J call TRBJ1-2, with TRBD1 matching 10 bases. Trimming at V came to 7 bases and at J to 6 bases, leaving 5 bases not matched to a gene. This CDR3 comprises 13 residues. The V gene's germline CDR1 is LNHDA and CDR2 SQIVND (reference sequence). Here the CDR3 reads CASTQGTGDGYTF. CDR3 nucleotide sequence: TGTGCCAGTACCCAGGGGACAGGGGATGGCTACACCTTC.

CDR3 loop: CASSLSPSGRALYNEQFF. CDR3 sequence (DNA): TGTGCCAGCAGCTTGTCCCCTAGCGGGAGGGCTTTATACAATGAGCAGTTCTTC. The V gene is TRBV5-4, the J gene TRBJ2-1, with 12 nucleotides matching TRBD2. Germline CDR1 reads SGHNT; CDR2 reads YYREEE (reference sequence). Trimming at V came to 1 base and at J to 4 bases, leaving 9 bases not matched to a gene. The length of the CDR3 is 18 residues. Looking up the rest from reference TRBV5-4 and TRBJ2-1 gives the full variable domain: ETGVTQSPTHLIKTRGQQVTLRCSSQSGHNTVSWYQQALGQGPQFIFQYYREEENGRGNFPPRFSGLQFPNYSSELNVNALELDDSALYLCASSLSPSGRALYNEQFFGPGTRLTVL.

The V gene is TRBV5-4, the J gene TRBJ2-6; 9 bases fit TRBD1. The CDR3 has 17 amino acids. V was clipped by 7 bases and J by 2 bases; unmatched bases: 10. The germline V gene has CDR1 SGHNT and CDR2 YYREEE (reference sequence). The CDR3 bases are TGTGCCAGCCTCTCTATCACAGGGGGCGCTGGGGCCAACGTCCTGACTTTC. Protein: CASLSITGGAGANVLTF. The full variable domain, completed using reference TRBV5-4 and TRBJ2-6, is ETGVTQSPTHLIKTRGQQVTLRCSSQSGHNTVSWYQQALGQGPQFIFQYYREEENGRGNFPPRFSGLQFPNYSSELNVNALELDDSALYLCASLSITGGAGANVLTFGAGSRLTVL.